Listed below are T cell receptor beta chains from one sample, sequenced in a study of early stage breast cancer tumors. The protocol was immunoSEQ multiplex PCR, while the TCRdb copy is restricted to in-frame clones and leaves out a portion. The sample has about 5,000 clones, roughly two thirds seen once. The sequenced material came from breast tumor tissue. All receptors derive from a person aged 45-60 years with breast cancer. Each CDR3 is given without its conserved first and last residue. A D gene is named only where the DNA matches it firmly. A clone size is listed for some rows: how often the clone was seen (once, few, many), or a class if it is expanded.

d_call j_call clone_size v_call cdr3_aa
- TRBJ2-7 - TRBV6-1 ASSEVGVSYEQY
- TRBJ2-1 - TRBV4-1 ASSQELAGYNEQF
- TRBJ2-3 - TRBV5-6 ASSSPWTSTDTQY
- TRBJ1-2 - TRBV10-2 ASSESPASLGYT
- TRBJ2-2 - TRBV9 ASSVEDVGELF
- TRBJ1-2 few TRBV5-5 ASSGDPIWRGYT
- TRBJ2-1 - TRBV2 ASCRFSGSYNEQF
- TRBJ2-7 few TRBV2 ASNDGAYEQY
- TRBJ1-2 - TRBV7-6 ASSLAWDYGYT
TRBD2 TRBJ2-3 once TRBV5-4 ASRPGGYPTDTQY
TRBD1 TRBJ2-5 - TRBV27 ASTPTGGGETQY
- TRBJ2-3 - TRBV11-2 ASSQGTKGTSTDTQY
TRBD1 TRBJ1-6 - TRBV25-1 ASSEQTGGDSPLH
- TRBJ2-2 large TRBV6-5 ASSLQGINTGELF
- TRBJ2-1 once TRBV19 ASSTHEGRF
- TRBJ1-1 - TRBV19 ASSTGGRGFTEAF
TRBD1 TRBJ2-7 few TRBV5-1 ASSVGTAYEQY
- TRBJ1-3 - TRBV18 ASSPLGHYTLSGNTIY
TRBD1 TRBJ2-7 - TRBV11-2 ASSLAPGGSYEQY
- TRBJ2-6 - TRBV5-1 ASSLSPSSGANVLT
- TRBJ2-7 - TRBV30 AWSVLAGGYEQY